One sample yielded the 25 T cell receptor beta chains listed below, sequenced in a study of beta chain features in type 1 diabetes. The study, taken as a whole, reports: When Type 1 diabetes patients were examined, their TCRB CDR3s proved moderately but significantly shorter in all four CD4+ subsets.

What these receptors recognize is not known. Expressed TCRB transcripts were sequenced, since all the RNA that had been isolated was reverse transcribed. This table comes from immunoSEQ multiplex PCR, and its TCRdb copy is limited to in-frame clones, with some not included. The sample includes hundreds of thousands of clones, around 15% of them seen just once. Input material: naive CD4+ T cells from blood. These receptors all stem from a man between 18 and 29 years old with type 1 diabetes.

This clone was observed a few times. The chain employs TRBV5-4 and TRBJ2-1, with 9 bases matching TRBD2. Germline loops: CDR1 SGHNT, CDR2 YYREEE (reference sequence). The junction had 11 bases not matched to a gene; V was cut back by 3 bases and J by 7 bases. CDR3 length equals 16 residues. CDR3: CASSSSPGTSINEQFF. The DNA for the CDR3 is TGTGCCAGCAGCTCTTCCCCTGGGACTAGCATAAATGAGCAGTTCTTC.

The chain links TRBV7-9 to TRBJ1-1, with D unclear. The CDR3 consists of 15 residues. The V gene lost 4 bases and the J gene lost 10 bases, with 22 bases spanning the gap. Per germline, CDR1 SEHNR and CDR2 FQNEAQ (reference sequence). The CDR3 reads CASSSPREALAGAFF. The CDR3 region has the DNA TGTGCCAGCAGCTCTCCCCGAGAGGCCTTGGCGGGAGCTTTCTTT.

V usage is TRBV2 and J usage is TRBJ1-2; perhaps TRBD1 as D (6 bases). V lost 3 bases and J lost 8, with 22 bases in between. The length of the CDR3 is 16 residues. Germline V gives CDR1 SNHLY, CDR2 FYNNEI. DNA of the CDR3: TGTGCCAGCAGTGATCGAGGGGGGACCCCTACGCGGGGCTACACCTTC. It translates to CASSDRGGTPTRGYTF. The whole variable domain, filled in from reference TRBV2 and TRBJ1-2, reads EPEVTQTPSHQVTQMGQEVILRCVPISNHLYFYWYRQILGQKVEFLVSFYNNEISEKSEIFDDQFSVERPDGSNFTLKIRSTKLEDSAMYFCASSDRGGTPTRGYTFGSGTRLTVV.

The chain links TRBV6-6 to TRBJ1-1; no firm D call. CDR1 and CDR2 from the germline V gene are MNHNY and SVGAGI (reference sequence). V was clipped by 6 bases and J by 1 base, with 15 bases between them. The CDR3 runs to 15 residues. CDR3 bases: TGTGCCAGCAGAGAGCATCAGGCGGGGAACACTGAAGCTTTCTTT. This gives the protein CASREHQAGNTEAFF.

This sequence joins TRBV7-2 and TRBJ2-5, with 10 nucleotides matching TRBD2. With V trimmed by 3 bases and J by 5 bases, 12 bases remained unmatched. CDR1 is SGHTA and CDR2 is FQGNSA in the germline V gene. The CDR3 runs to 17 residues. CDR3 residues: CASSFGLAGAQGETQYF. The CDR3 DNA follows: TGTGCCAGCAGCTTCGGGCTAGCGGGGGCCCAAGGGGAGACCCAGTACTTC.

This clone was recorded a few times. This chain links TRBV30 with TRBJ1-5, with 8 nucleotides matching TRBD1. Unmatched junction bases numbered 4, after V lost 3 bases and J lost 0 bases. Germline CDR1 reads GTSNPN; CDR2 reads SVGIG (reference sequence). This CDR3 has 15 residues. CDR3 residues: CAWRRTGYSNQPQHF. The CDR3 DNA follows: TGTGCCTGGAGACGGACAGGGTATAGCAATCAGCCCCAGCATTTT.

This clone was observed a few times. The chain recombines TRBV30 with TRBJ2-6; TRBD1 agrees at 7 bases. The CDR3 is made up of 17 amino acids. Germline-derived CDR1 and CDR2 are GTSNPN and SVGIG (reference sequence). The trim removed 3 bases at V and 0 bases at J, leaving 8 bases unmatched. The CDR3 region has the DNA TGTGCCTGGAGGCGGACAGGCCTCAGCTCTGGGGCCAACGTCCTGACTTTC. Translating it yields CAWRRTGLSSGANVLTF.

The J gene is TRBJ2-5, the V gene TRBV5-4; D ambiguous. The V end was cut by 2 bases, the J end by 0 bases, with 5 bases between. This CDR3 region has 13 residues. CDR1 is SGHNT and CDR2 is YYREEE in the germline V gene (reference sequence). CDR3 region: CASSFNHQETQYF. CDR3 DNA sequence: TGTGCCAGCAGCTTCAACCACCAAGAGACCCAGTACTTC.

This chain connects TRBV9 to TRBJ2-7; 13 nucleotides match TRBD2. The V gene's germline CDR1 is SGDLS and CDR2 YYNGEE. Trimming cost V 3 bases and J 2 bases; bases outside gene matches: 11. CDR3 length: 18 amino acids. The chain's CDR3 is CASSGPGTSGDQPYEQYF. CDR3 DNA: TGTGCCAGCAGCGGACCGGGGACTAGCGGGGACCAGCCCTACGAGCAGTACTTC.

The J gene is TRBJ1-6, the V gene TRBV30, with 10 bases identical to TRBD1. In germline, CDR1 is GTSNPN, CDR2 SVGIG (reference sequence). The CDR3 loop spans 14 amino acids. After removal of 0 bases from V and 13 bases from J, the junction contained 6 bases not matched to a gene. The CDR3 protein is CAWSVRDRGNPLHF. The DNA of the CDR3 is TGTGCCTGGAGTGTACGGGACAGGGGAAATCCCCTCCACTTT.

This sequence joins TRBV29-1 and TRBJ1-5, with 9 bases fitting TRBD1. Trimming took 5 bases from V and 5 from J; bases not matched to a gene: 4. The CDR3 spans 13 residues. Looked up from germline, CDR1 is SQVTM and CDR2 is ANQGSEA. CDR3 protein: CSVTGGIYQPQHF. CDR3 sequence (DNA): TGCAGCGTTACAGGGGGCATCTATCAGCCCCAGCATTTT.

The gene calls are TRBV23-1 and TRBJ2-5; 10 positions match TRBD2. TRBV23-1 is treated as an ORF (open reading frame) with a function not yet certain. CDR3 length: 17 residues. Trimming took 0 bases from V and 5 from J; bases not matched to a gene: 9. The DNA of the CDR3 is TGCGCCAGCAGTCAATCGATCGGGGTAGCGGGAGGTGAGACCCAGTACTTC. It yields the protein CASSQSIGVAGGETQYF.

As regards this clone: The same CDR3 also results from other DNA sequences found in this sample. The chain links TRBV18 to TRBJ2-2; D is uncertain. The V gene lost 6 bases and the J gene lost 5 bases, with 10 bases spanning the gap. Germline lookup yields CDR1 KGHSH and CDR2 LQKENI. This CDR3 contains 13 residues. This CDR3 reads CASSPLTTGELFF. In nucleotides, the CDR3 is TGTGCCAGCTCTCCTCTCACGACCGGGGAGCTGTTTTTT.

The CDR3 bases are TGTGCCAGCAGGATCCGGGACACTTTTAATTCACCCCTCCACTTT. Translated: CASRIRDTFNSPLHF. J is TRBJ1-6 and V is TRBV28; D is possibly TRBD1 (6 bases). Germline assignment: CDR1 MDHEN and CDR2 SYDVKM. V shed 6 bases and J shed 6 bases, with 15 bases lying between them. The CDR3 covers 15 residues.

CDR3 nucleotide sequence: TGTGCCAGCAGTTTTGACAGGGGGCGCCGAGAGACCCAGTACTTC. This translates into CASSFDRGRRETQYF. The chain joins TRBV27 to TRBJ2-5; 10 bases map to TRBD1. J was trimmed by 4 bases and V by 3 bases; bases with no gene match: 5. This CDR3 comprises 15 residues. The germline CDR1 and CDR2 sequences are MNHEY and SMNVEV (reference sequence).

V gene TRBV29-1 combines with J gene TRBJ2-3, with 8 bases aligning to TRBD2. V gave up 6 bases and J gave up 0 bases; unmatched junction bases: 14. Germline V lookup: CDR1 SQVTM, CDR2 ANQGSEA. The CDR3 length is 17 residues. CDR3 DNA sequence: TGCAGCGTGGAGGGTAGCGGGACCAGTGCTAGCACAGATACGCAGTATTTT. Translation: CSVEGSGTSASTDTQYF.

In DNA, the CDR3 is TGTGCCTGGAGAGTGGGGCGGCTCTACAATGAGCAGTTCTTC. This sequence encodes CAWRVGRLYNEQFF. The V and J genes are TRBV30 and TRBJ2-1, with D possibly TRBD1 on 5 matching bases. The V gene lost 3 bases and the J gene lost 3 bases, with 12 bases spanning the gap. Germline assignment: CDR1 GTSNPN and CDR2 SVGIG (reference sequence). This CDR3 comprises 14 residues.

V usage is TRBV29-1 and J usage is TRBJ2-3; D is uncertain. The CDR3 loop spans 15 amino acids. Germline V CDR1 and CDR2: SQVTM, ANQGSEA. The V end was cut by 7 bases, the J end by 0 bases, with 17 bases between. CDR3 amino acids: CSAALETASTDTQYF. CDR3 DNA: TGCAGCGCTGCCCTAGAAACAGCTAGCACAGATACGCAGTATTTT.

CDR3 amino acids: CSVWGQLGPDTQYF. The CDR3 nucleotides are TGCAGCGTTTGGGGACAGCTCGGCCCAGATACGCAGTATTTT. The chain combines TRBV29-1 with TRBJ2-3; 7 bases fit TRBD1. V shed 5 bases, J shed 4 bases, and the junction held 9 bases outside the gene matches. CDR3 length: 14 amino acids. The germline CDR1 and CDR2 sequences are SQVTM and ANQGSEA.

This clone was detected a few times. This chain's CDR3 is CASRPILGLSMGHNEQFF. As DNA, the CDR3 is TGCGCCAGCCGACCAATCCTGGGCCTCAGTATGGGTCACAATGAGCAGTTCTTC. The chain combines TRBV5-1 with TRBJ2-1, with D unclear. The CDR3 length is 18 residues. Germline V lookup: CDR1 SGHRS, CDR2 YFSETQ. Trimming removed 7 bases from V and 5 bases from J, with 28 bases in between.

This clone was seen only a few times. The chain joins TRBV7-2 to TRBJ2-7; D tentatively reads TRBD1 or TRBD2 (5 bases each). V was pared by 8 bases and J by 7 bases, with 24 bases between. The germline gives CDR1 SGHTA, CDR2 FQGNSA. The CDR3 runs to 15 residues. The CDR3 loop is CASRLEGSTVGEQYF. CDR3 in DNA: TGTGCCAGCCGGCTCGAGGGGTCCACGGTGGGAGAGCAGTACTTC.

This clone has a handful of counts. The chain uses TRBV28 and TRBJ2-3; D is possibly TRBD1 (5 bases). CDR3 length: 13 residues. Germline V gives CDR1 MDHEN, CDR2 SYDVKM. Trimming removed 8 bases at V and 5 bases at J, with 14 bases between. CDR3 bases: TGTGCCAGCCGCCCGCCAGGGATAGATACGCAGTATTTT. This encodes CASRPPGIDTQYF.

This clone was seen a few times. The genes are TRBV6-4 and TRBJ1-1; D not certain. This CDR3 is built from 13 residues. Germline CDR1 and CDR2: MRHNA and SNTAGT. Trimming left V 0 bases short and J 0 bases short, with 2 bases between. CDR3 in DNA: TGTGCCAGCAGTGACTCTTTGAACACTGAAGCTTTCTTT. Its protein is CASSDSLNTEAFF.

Comment on this clone: Mismatch with germline at one junction end may stem from a read error. The sample carries other DNA sequences with the same CDR3. The chain has TRBV9 and TRBJ2-6; D is unclear. CDR1 is SGDLS and CDR2 is YYNGEE in the germline V gene. The CDR3 is 15 amino acids. CDR3 bases: TGCGCCAGCAGCGTGCCCGATGGGGGGGCCAACGTCCTGACTTTC. This translates into CASSVPDGGANVLTF.

The chain employs TRBV9 and TRBJ2-3, with a possible D match to TRBD2 (6 bases). The germline V gene has CDR1 SGDLS and CDR2 YYNGEE. V lost 7 bases and J 4 bases, leaving 19 bases between the germline ends. The CDR3 covers 15 residues. This chain's CDR3 is CASARGGGAADTQYF. CDR3 bases: TGTGCCAGCGCTAGAGGAGGAGGGGCGGCAGATACGCAGTATTTT.